This TCR beta chain stems from a study of cytomegalovirus exposure and HLA in healthy donors. This clone was seen a few times. Germline V gene sequence: CDR1 SQVTM, CDR2 ANQGSEA. The CDR3 totals 14 residues. V was trimmed by 7 bases and J by 1 base, leaving 16 bases between them. With 60 Vbeta and 13 Jbeta primers, the PCR was carried out. In the original analysis: Tens of millions of unique TCR beta chains, 9 million to 12 million shared, were counted in a later analysis. The protocol was immunoSEQ multiplex PCR, while the TCRdb copy is restricted to in-frame clones and leaves out a portion. The V and J calls and clone size are taken from that table; D and trimming were inferred from the DNA. The sample lists 200,000 to 250,000 clones, 75% to 80% occurring once.

This chain connects TRBV29-1 to TRBJ1-1; a possible D gene is TRBD1 (5 bases). This receptor was obtained from a man between 18 and 29 years old in good health and CMV-seronegative. Sequenced sample: PBMCs. CDR3 sequence (DNA): TGCAGCGCAGGACTCGGGGGTACGAACACTGAAGCTTTCTTT. Translation gives CSAGLGGTNTEAFF.